Given below is one T cell receptor (beta chain) in context. Antigen unknown. Being one base from a much bigger clone, this may be a read error. The input was 450 to 500 ng total RNA; TCR beta cDNA was made from it with a constant-region primer. For TCR beta, libraries were produced by three nested multiplex PCR rounds using slightly modified ARM-PCR. Running 9 to 11 cycles apiece, the first two PCR rounds relied on TRBV1-TRBV30 forward primers together with a C-beta reverse primer. TCRdb ran MiXCR on the multiplex PCR reads and lists one entry per CDR3 protein. Seen here are approximately 300,000 distinct CDR3 sequences, around three fifths observed once, and the top ten hold about 9.4%. The blood RNA (from unsorted whole blood) was obtained, and germline DNA was also extracted. Patients were chronically HBV-infected and treatment-naive. This sample is part of a study of tumor-infiltrating lymphocytes in primary liver carcinoma. Overall study: The study reported T1-T3 N0M0 tumors spanning 4.2 to 10 cm.

Study results and caveats: Being bulk and unsorted, samples allowed no CD4+ and CD8+ repertoire comparison.

Germline V gene sequence: CDR1 LGHNA, CDR2 YSLEER. The CDR3 contains 15 residues. The TCR was taken from a man aged 35-49 years with primary liver carcinoma and hepatitis B virus infection. Sequenced material: peripheral blood. J is TRBJ2-1 and V is TRBV4-3; possibly TRBD2 for D (5 bases). The DNA for the CDR3 is TGCACCAGCAGCCAAGAGGGTGGCGGGTACAATGAGCAGTTCTTC. Its protein is CTSSQEGGGYNEQFF.